This T cell receptor (beta chain) came from a study of OX40 agonist ivuxolimab in advanced cancers. TCRdb's table, derived via immunoSEQ multiplex PCR, lists solely in-frame clones and lacks some. The data contain approximately 90,000 clones, 75% to 95% of them singletons. The material was CD4+ or CD8+ T cells sorted from blood, obtained in a trial of the OX40 agonist ivuxolimab. The clonotype was recovered from an adult with an advanced solid tumor such as melanoma, head and neck, liver or kidney cancer.

The CDR3 here is CASSYRQASYEQYF. As DNA, the CDR3 is TGCGCCAGCAGCTACAGACAGGCATCCTACGAGCAGTACTTC. The chain uses TRBV5-1 and TRBJ2-7; perhaps TRBD1 as D (6 bases). The germline V and J ends were trimmed by 3 bases and 1 base, with 11 bases remaining between them. This CDR3 is built from 14 residues. The germline V gene encodes CDR1 SGHRS and CDR2 YFSETQ. The variable domain in full, with the rest retrieved from reference TRBV5-1 and TRBJ2-7, is KAGVTQTPRYLIKTRGQQVTLSCSPISGHRSVSWYQQTPGQGLQFLFEYFSETQRNKGNFPGRFSGRQFSNSRSEMNVSTLELGDSALYLCASSYRQASYEQYFGPGTRLTVT.